Listed here are 3 T cell receptor beta chains from one sample, sequenced in a study of post-analysis software for immune sequencing data. TCR beta libraries were prepared from cDNA with unique molecular identifiers. TCRdb re-called the PCR reads through MiXCR, storing one row per CDR3 protein. This table has hundreds of thousands of distinct CDR3 sequences, 59% appearing once. Study findings and constraints: Five TRBV segments, TRBV5-6, TRBV5-1 and TRBV20-1 among them, were found more frequent in patients than controls.

For these TCRs, the target antigens are not known. Source material: blood. The receptors shown here come from a girl aged 2-10 years with multiple sclerosis.

The rearrangement uses TRBV5-6 and TRBJ2-3; D uncertain. The germline CDR1 and CDR2 sequences are SGHDT and YYEEEE. This CDR3 is 18 amino acids long. Trimming took 5 bases from V and 0 from J, leaving 22 bases between them. CDR3 in amino acids: CASRPPPAAETSTDTQYF. The CDR3 nucleotides read TGTGCCAGCAGGCCCCCTCCAGCTGCGGAGACAAGCACAGATACGCAGTATTTT.

The sample holds a few counts of this clonotype. The genes are TRBV6-5 and TRBJ1-5; D remains unclear. CDR1 is MNHEY, CDR2 SVGAGI, per germline. Trimming took 4 bases from V and 7 from J, leaving 14 bases between them. This CDR3 has 14 amino acids. The CDR3 loop is CASSSDLGGQPQHF. The CDR3 DNA reads as TGTGCCAGCAGTTCCGACCTAGGTGGACAGCCCCAGCATTTT.

This chain links TRBV5-1 with TRBJ1-2; D uncertain. Germline V gene lookup returns CDR1 SGHRS and CDR2 YFSETQ. The V and J ends lost 6 bases and 0 bases respectively, with 9 bases between them. The CDR3 extends over 13 amino acids. CDR3 nucleotide sequence: TGCGCCAGCAATCCAGGCACTAACTATGGCTACACCTTC. Translating gives CASNPGTNYGYTF.